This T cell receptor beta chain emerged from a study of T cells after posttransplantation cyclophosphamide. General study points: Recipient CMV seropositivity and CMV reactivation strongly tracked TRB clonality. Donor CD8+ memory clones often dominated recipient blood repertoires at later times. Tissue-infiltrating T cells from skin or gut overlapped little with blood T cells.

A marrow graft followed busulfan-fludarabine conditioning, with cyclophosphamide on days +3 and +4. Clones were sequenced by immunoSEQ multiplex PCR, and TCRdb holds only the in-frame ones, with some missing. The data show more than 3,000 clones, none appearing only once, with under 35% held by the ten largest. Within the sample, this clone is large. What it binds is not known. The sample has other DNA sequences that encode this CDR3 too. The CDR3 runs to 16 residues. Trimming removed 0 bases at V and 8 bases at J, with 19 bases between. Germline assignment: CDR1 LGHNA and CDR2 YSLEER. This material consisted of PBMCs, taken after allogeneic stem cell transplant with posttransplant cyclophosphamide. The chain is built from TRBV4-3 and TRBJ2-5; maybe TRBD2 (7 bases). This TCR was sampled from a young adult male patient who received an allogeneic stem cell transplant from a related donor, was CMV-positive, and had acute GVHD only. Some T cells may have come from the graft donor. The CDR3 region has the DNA TGCGCCAGCAGCCAAGAGGAAGGCGGGGGCTCGGAAACCCAGTACTTC. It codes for CASSQEEGGGSETQYF.